Listed below are T cell receptor beta chains from one sample, sequenced in a study of blood T cell repertoires in COVID-19. Sequenced by immunoSEQ multiplex PCR; TCRdb stores in-frame clones only, minus some. In the table there are about 120,000 clones, over 75% of which are singletons. What was sequenced was peripheral blood. The receptors were sampled from a woman aged 70-85 years with acute or convalescent COVID-19. Each CDR3 is given with its conserved first and last residue. The D gene is left open where the match is weak. Rows give clone size only sometimes, using once, few, many, or a class for an expanded clone.

clone size | J gene | V gene | D gene | CDR3 DNA | CDR3 protein
. | TRBJ1-4 | TRBV9 | . | TGTGCCAGCAGTCCAGGGTTAACTAATGAAAAACTGTTTTTT | CASSPGLTNEKLFF
few | TRBJ1-5 | TRBV19 | TRBD1 | TGTGCCAGTAGGAATCCCGGGACAGGGGCTATAACAAGCGGTAATCAGCCCCAGCATTTT | CASRNPGTGAITSGNQPQHF
. | TRBJ2-3 | TRBV7-2 | . | TGTGCCAGCAGCCGCCTCGGCGGGGCTGGTCAAACTCAGAGAGCTACGCAGTATTTT | CASSRLGGAGQTQRATQYF
. | TRBJ2-2 | TRBV7-8 | TRBD1 | TGTGCCAGCAGCTTAAGGGGGCCGAACACCGGGGAGCTGTTTTTT | CASSLRGPNTGELFF
. | TRBJ1-5 | TRBV27 | . | TGTGCCAGCAGTCCCTCCTTCCCGAATCAGCCCCAGCATTTT | CASSPSFPNQPQHF
once | TRBJ2-7 | TRBV11-3 | TRBD2 | TGTGCCAGCAGCCGGGGGGGCAGGGTCGACGAGCAGTACTTC | CASSRGGRVDEQYF
. | TRBJ1-5 | TRBV6-1 | . | TGTGCCAGCAGTGAAATCGAGGGTCAGCCCCAGCATTTT | CASSEIEGQPQHF
. | TRBJ2-3 | TRBV9 | TRBD1 | TGTGCCAGCAGCGAGGGACAGAGCACAGATACGCAGTATTTT | CASSEGQSTDTQYF
few | TRBJ1-2 | TRBV5-4 | . | TGTGCCAGCAGCTTGGCCGGAGCAAGCAACTATGGCTACACCTTC | CASSLAGASNYGYTF
. | TRBJ2-6 | TRBV3-1/TRBV3-2 | . | TGTGCCAGCAGCCGTACAGGGAGTGGGGCCAACGTCCTGACTTTC | CASSRTGSGANVLTF
few | TRBJ1-5 | TRBV10-3 | . | TGTGCCATCTCCCACGGGGAATCGAGCAATCAGCCCCAGCATTTT | CAISHGESSNQPQHF
. | TRBJ1-1 | TRBV6-2/TRBV6-3 | . | TGTGCCAGCAGTTACTCGCCAGGGAACACTGAAGCTTTCTTT | CASSYSPGNTEAFF
. | TRBJ1-3 | TRBV7-2 | . | TGTGCCAGCAGCCAAAGCCTGACAGCCTCTGGAAACACCATATATTTT | CASSQSLTASGNTIYF
once | TRBJ1-2 | TRBV5-4 | TRBD1 | TGTGCCAGCAGCTTTACAGGGGGCGACTATGGCTACACCTTC | CASSFTGGDYGYTF
once | TRBJ1-1 | TRBV5-8 | TRBD1 | TGTGCCAGCAGCTTTCGACAGGGTTGGACTGAAGCTTTCTTT | CASSFRQGWTEAFF
. | TRBJ1-1 | TRBV6-5 | . | TGTGCCAGCACCTCGGGCACTGAAGCTTTCTTT | CASTSGTEAFF
. | TRBJ2-1 | TRBV6-2/TRBV6-3 | TRBD2 | TGTGCCAGCAGTTACCTTCTAGCGGGGGTGGGGAATGAGCAGTTCTTC | CASSYLLAGVGNEQFF
few | TRBJ1-6 | TRBV20-1 | . | TGCAGTGCTAGTTCGTCCCAAGGGGCAGGGAGGGGTTCACCCCTCCACTTT | CSASSSQGAGRGSPLHF
. | TRBJ2-5 | TRBV27 | . | TGTGCCAGCAGTTTAATCGCCCCGGACCCCCAAATTAGGGGATCGGCCAGGGAGACCCAGTACTTC | CASSLIAPDPQIRGSARETQYF
. | TRBJ2-3 | TRBV3-1/TRBV3-2 | . | TGTGCCAGCAGCCAAAGCCCTGAGGTTACGCAGTATTTT | CASSQSPEVTQYF
. | TRBJ2-4 | TRBV7-2 | . | TGTGCCAGCAGCTTAGGTAGCGGACTAGCCAAAAACATTCAGTACTTC | CASSLGSGLAKNIQYF
. | TRBJ2-1 | TRBV15 | TRBD2 | TGTGCCACCAGCAGGACTAGCGGGGGGGCGGCGTTCTTC | CATSRTSGGAAFF
. | TRBJ2-2 | TRBV4-3 | . | TGCGCCAGCAGCCAAGAACGGGTCCGGGGGTTGTCGGCCGGGGAGCTGTTTTTT | CASSQERVRGLSAGELFF
. | TRBJ1-1 | TRBV5-4 | TRBD1 | TGTGCCAGCAGCAAGGGACAGGGGGCCAACACTGAAGCTTTCTTT | CASSKGQGANTEAFF
. | TRBJ1-1 | TRBV6-2/TRBV6-3 | . | TGTGCCAGCAGTTACGCAGGGGTTCACACTGAAGCTTTCTTT | CASSYAGVHTEAFF
few | TRBJ2-1 | TRBV5-1 | TRBD2 | TGCGCCAGCAGCTTGGGTGGGACTAGCGGGGGACCATACAATGAGCAGTTCTTC | CASSLGGTSGGPYNEQFF
. | TRBJ1-1 | TRBV18 | TRBD1 | TGTGCCAGCTCCCACGGGACAGTTGAAGCTTTCTTT | CASSHGTVEAFF
. | TRBJ1-2 | TRBV21-1 | . | TGTGCCAGCTCTCTCTCCTACTCCCCCCAGACCCTAAGGGACTCCTATGGCTACACCTTC | CASSLSYSPQTLRDSYGYTF
once | TRBJ2-5 | TRBV14 | TRBD1 | TGTGCCAGCAGCCTATGGACAGGAGAGACCCAGTACTTC | CASSLWTGETQYF
. | TRBJ1-2 | TRBV20-1 | TRBD1 | TGCAGTGCTACTGACAGGGGGCTTGGCTACACCTTC | CSATDRGLGYTF
. | TRBJ2-7 | TRBV25-1 | . | TGTGCCAGCAGTGAATATGCGGGGGCCGAGCAGTACTTC | CASSEYAGAEQYF
few | TRBJ1-1 | TRBV3-1/TRBV3-2 | TRBD1 | TGTGCCAGCAGCTACCGACAGGGCGTTGAAGCTTTCTTT | CASSYRQGVEAFF
. | TRBJ1-5 | TRBV6-2/TRBV6-3 | . | TGTGCCAGCAGTACCCGCCCCTTCCGACGGGGGGTCAATCAGCCCCAGCATTTT | CASSTRPFRRGVNQPQHF
. | TRBJ2-5 | TRBV11-2 | . | TGTGCCAGCCGCCCGGGGAGAGTGAGTGGGGTCCAAGAGACCCAGTACTTC | CASRPGRVSGVQETQYF
. | TRBJ1-6 | TRBV2 | . | TGTGCCAGCAGTTCAGGACAGCTTAATAATTCACCCCTCCACTTT | CASSSGQLNNSPLHF
few | TRBJ2-1 | TRBV5-6 | TRBD1 | TGTGCCAGCAGTTCCCCCGGGACAGGGGGCGGTGTGGAGGATGAGCAGTTCTTC | CASSSPGTGGGVEDEQFF
. | TRBJ1-1 | TRBV19 | TRBD1 | TGTGCCAGTAGTCCTCGGGACAGATACACTGAAGCTTTCTTT | CASSPRDRYTEAFF
. | TRBJ1-2 | TRBV6-5 | TRBD1 | TGTGCCAGCAGTTACTCGAATAACAGGGGAAGGGGTATCACCTTC | CASSYSNNRGRGITF
. | TRBJ2-2 | TRBV19 | TRBD2 | TGTGCCAGTATTCCTCGGCGGGGGGTCTACACCGGGGAGCTGTTTTTT | CASIPRRGVYTGELFF
. | TRBJ1-1 | TRBV7-9 | . | TGTGCCAGCAGCTTATTACGTTTAGTGAACACTGAAGCTTTCTTT | CASSLLRLVNTEAFF